This record concerns one T cell receptor (beta chain) sequence. Antigen unknown. Using a J-beta primer mix together with a sample-barcoded 5' primer, a second PCR was run for roughly 7 to 11 cycles. Every cDNA was tagged by a template-switch adaptor with 12 random nucleotides. A single record per CDR3 protein comes from TCRdb applying MiXCR to the 5' RACE reads. The data contain 1.4 million to 1.5 million distinct CDR3 sequences, about 43% of them singletons. Trimming took 7 bases from V and 5 from J; bases not matched to a gene: 7. CDR1 is WSHSY and CDR2 is SAAADI in the germline V gene. The CDR3 is 14 amino acids. This sample was taken from a study of blood T cells in healthy people across ages. Per-sample yields of isolated PBMCs were at least 6 million. Study conclusions and caveats: Unsorted PBMC material precluded a definitive naive versus antigen-experienced comparison. A greater number of naive CD4+ cells and higher diversity distinguished long-lived donors from aged donors.

The J gene is TRBJ1-4, the V gene TRBV10-2; 7 bases align to TRBD1. Sequenced: blood. This TCR came from a woman aged 18-29 years in good health. CDR3 region: CASTLDRTNEKLFF. The CDR3 DNA follows: TGCGCCAGCACCCTGGACAGGACAAATGAAAAACTGTTTTTT.